Listed below are T cell receptor beta chains from one sample, sequenced in a study of cytomegalovirus exposure and HLA in healthy donors. Some clones are missing from TCRdb's copy, which holds only in-frame ones; the method was immunoSEQ multiplex PCR. The sample holds about 170,000 clones. The sample taken for sequencing was PBMCs. These TCRs come from a woman between 55 and 75 years old in good health and CMV-seronegative. Each CDR3 is given with its conserved first and last residue. D genes are given only for firm matches.

V	J	D	DNA	CDR3
TRBV4-3	TRBJ2-3	TRBD2	TGCGCCAGCAGCCAAGATCTCTCCGGAGCGGGGCTCACAGATACGCAGTATTTT	CASSQDLSGAGLTDTQYF
TRBV11-1	TRBJ2-7	.	TGTGCCAGCAGCTTCTACGGGTCCTCCTACGAGCAGTACTTC	CASSFYGSSYEQYF
TRBV6-6	TRBJ1-2	.	TGTGCCAGCAGCGGAGCCTGGGCAGGGGAAGGCTATGGCTACACCTTC	CASSGAWAGEGYGYTF
TRBV7-2	TRBJ2-3	.	TGTGCCAGCAGCACACCGGGACACCTTAGGCCAGATACGCAGTATTTT	CASSTPGHLRPDTQYF
TRBV7-3	TRBJ1-6	TRBD1	TGTGCCAGCAGTACGGGACAGCCTAATTCACCCCTCCACTTT	CASSTGQPNSPLHF
TRBV4-1	TRBJ2-6	TRBD1	TGCGCCAGCAGCCATCCCGGACAGGCATCTGGGGCCAACGTCCTGACTTTC	CASSHPGQASGANVLTF
TRBV5-1	TRBJ2-2	.	TGCGCCAGCAGCTTTCGAGGGAGGCGGACCGGGGAGCTGTTTTTT	CASSFRGRRTGELFF
TRBV28	TRBJ1-5	.	TGTGCCAGCAGTTTGCGCAGGGGCTACAATCAGCCCCAGCATTTT	CASSLRRGYNQPQHF
TRBV5-4	TRBJ2-7	.	TGTGCCAGCAGCCGGGACAACCCAGGATTCTACGAGCAGTACTTC	CASSRDNPGFYEQYF
TRBV7-8	TRBJ1-4	.	TGTGCCAGCAGCTTGGAGGAGGGACGGGATGCAACTAATGAAAAACTGTTTTTT	CASSLEEGRDATNEKLFF
TRBV11-2	TRBJ1-1	.	TGTGCCAGCAGCCTCACCCTCGGACAGAACACTGAAGCTTTCTTT	CASSLTLGQNTEAFF
TRBV7-9	TRBJ1-2	.	TGTGCCAGCAGCTTTTTGACACCGACACAGGGCTACACCTTC	CASSFLTPTQGYTF
TRBV6-5	TRBJ1-1	.	TGTGCCAGCAGTTACCCCAGGGCAGGGCAAACTGAAGCTTTCTTT	CASSYPRAGQTEAFF
TRBV9	TRBJ2-1	TRBD1	TGTGCCAGCAGTCCAGGGGGCGTCTACAATGAGCAGTTCTTC	CASSPGGVYNEQFF
TRBV18	TRBJ1-1	.	TGTGCCAGCTCACCACCGCAGGGGAACACTGAAGCTTTCTTT	CASSPPQGNTEAFF
TRBV7-3	TRBJ1-1	TRBD1	TGTGCCAGCAGCTTAAGATCGGGACAGGGGTTCGGAAACACTGAAGCTTTCTTT	CASSLRSGQGFGNTEAFF
TRBV2	TRBJ1-5	.	TGTGCCAGCAGGGGAGGAGAGGTCTTGGGTCAGCCCCAGCATTTT	CASRGGEVLGQPQHF
TRBV5-1	TRBJ1-2	.	TGCGCCAGCAGCTTGACCAGGACTAACTATGGCTACACCTTC	CASSLTRTNYGYTF
TRBV9	TRBJ2-3	.	TGTGCCAGCAGCTTGACTATGCGAAGTACGCAGTATTTT	CASSLTMRSTQYF
TRBV11-2	TRBJ2-1	.	TGTGCCAGCACCGACCATGGACTGCTGAATGAGCAGTTCTTC	CASTDHGLLNEQFF
TRBV6-5	TRBJ1-2	.	TGTGCCAGCAGTTACCCCTCGCGGGGGCTCACCTTC	CASSYPSRGLTF
TRBV7-6	TRBJ1-2	.	TGTGCCAGCAGCTTGAGAACAGCTTATGGCTACACCTTC	CASSLRTAYGYTF
TRBV9	TRBJ1-1	.	TGTGCCAGCAGCCCATCCGGACAGTGGATGGACACTGAAGCTTTCTTT	CASSPSGQWMDTEAFF
TRBV6-1	TRBJ2-7	TRBD1	TGTGCCGGCGGGGGGACAGGGGGCTTCGAGCAGTACTTC	CAGGGTGGFEQYF
TRBV7-3	TRBJ1-4	TRBD1	TGTGCCAGCAGCTTAACCGGGACAGGGGTCGAAAAACTGTTTTTT	CASSLTGTGVEKLFF
TRBV5-5	TRBJ2-7	.	TGTGCCAGCAGGCAAACTGGAGACTCCTACGAGCAGTACTTC	CASRQTGDSYEQYF
TRBV30	TRBJ1-2	.	TGTGCCTGGAGTGCGGGGACTTCGTATCACGGCTACACCTTC	CAWSAGTSYHGYTF
TRBV25-1	TRBJ2-5	.	TGTGCCAGCAGTGACCATGCCTACGGAGAGCAGTACTTC	CASSDHAYGEQYF
TRBV5-4	TRBJ2-2	TRBD1	TGTGCCAGCAGCCGCCCGGACAGGGGGGCCGGGGAGCTGTTTTTT	CASSRPDRGAGELFF
TRBV9	TRBJ1-2	.	TGTGCCAGCAGCGTAGGGCACTATAAAGATGGCTACACCTTC	CASSVGHYKDGYTF
TRBV7-9	TRBJ2-1	TRBD1	TGTGCCAGCCCACCCCAGGGGAAGGACAGGTACAATGAGCAGTTCTTC	CASPPQGKDRYNEQFF
TRBV6-5	TRBJ1-6	.	TGTGCCAGCAGTTACGGGCAAGGATCACCCCTCCACTTT	CASSYGQGSPLHF
TRBV7-3	TRBJ2-2	.	TGTGCCAGCAGCCCGAAAAGCAACCTTAACACCGGGGAGCTGTTTTTT	CASSPKSNLNTGELFF
TRBV7-8	TRBJ2-7	.	TGTGCCAGCAGCCCCTTGAGCAGTGGATTCAGAGGCTACGAGCAGTACTTC	CASSPLSSGFRGYEQYF
TRBV5-1	TRBJ2-7	TRBD1	TGCGCCAGCCGGGGGACAGGGAGAATGGACGAGCAGTACTTC	CASRGTGRMDEQYF
TRBV5-1	TRBJ1-5	.	TGCGCCAGCAGCTTGGCAGGGGTAGGGCAGCCCCAGCATTTT	CASSLAGVGQPQHF
TRBV7-6	TRBJ1-6	.	TGTGCCAGCAGCTTGTATCAGGGGATTAATTCACCCCTCCACTTT	CASSLYQGINSPLHF
TRBV6-5	TRBJ1-1	.	TGTGCCAGCAGTTACATCACAGACAGTTTCCCTGAAGCTTTCTTT	CASSYITDSFPEAFF
TRBV5-4	TRBJ1-2	.	TGTGCCAGCAGCTTTTCAGGGGTCTATGGCTACACCTTC	CASSFSGVYGYTF
TRBV18	TRBJ1-2	.	TGTGCCAGCTCACCACCAGCGGGCCGAGGGACTACTGCAACTAACTATGGCTACACCTTC	CASSPPAGRGTTATNYGYTF
TRBV7-3	TRBJ2-3	.	TGTGCCAGCAGCTTAAGAATTGTTGCGGGCGATACGCAGTATTTT	CASSLRIVAGDTQYF
TRBV30	TRBJ1-1	TRBD1	TGTGCCTGGACCTTGACAGGGAAAACTGAAGCTTTCTTT	CAWTLTGKTEAFF
TRBV5-1	TRBJ2-2	TRBD2	TGCGCCAGCAGCGTATCCGGGACTAGCTCGACCGGGGAGCTGTTTTTT	CASSVSGTSSTGELFF